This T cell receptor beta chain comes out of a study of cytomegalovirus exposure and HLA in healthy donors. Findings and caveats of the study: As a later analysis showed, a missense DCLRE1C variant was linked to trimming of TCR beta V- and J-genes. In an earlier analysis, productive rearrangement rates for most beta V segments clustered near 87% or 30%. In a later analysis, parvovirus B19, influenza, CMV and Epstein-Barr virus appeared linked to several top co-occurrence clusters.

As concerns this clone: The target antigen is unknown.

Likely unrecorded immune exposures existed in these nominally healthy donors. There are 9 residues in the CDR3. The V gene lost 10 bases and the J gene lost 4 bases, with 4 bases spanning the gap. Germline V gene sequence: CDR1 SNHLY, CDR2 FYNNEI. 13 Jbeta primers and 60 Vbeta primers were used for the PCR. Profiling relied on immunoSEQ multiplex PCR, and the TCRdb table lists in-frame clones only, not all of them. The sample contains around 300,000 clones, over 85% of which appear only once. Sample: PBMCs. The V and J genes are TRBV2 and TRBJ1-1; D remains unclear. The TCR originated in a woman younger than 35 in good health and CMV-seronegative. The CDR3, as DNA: TGTGCCACGGGCACTGAAGCTTTCTTT. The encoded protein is CATGTEAFF.